Each of the 10 T cell receptor beta chains below was sequenced from the same sample in a study of shared clonotypes between healthy human individuals. Measured with immunoSEQ multiplex PCR; TCRdb has only the in-frame clones, and not every one. The table has more than 900,000 clones, 75% to 80% seen once. Input material: memory CD4+ T cells from PBMCs. The sample's subset: CD45RA-negative fraction. All receptors come from a man between 18 and 29 years old in good health. Some clones in this sample may be carry-over from other donors' samples.

V gene TRBV5-4 combines with J gene TRBJ2-1; 7 bases agree with TRBD1. Trimming cost V 7 bases and J 0 bases; bases outside gene matches: 4. Germline assignment: CDR1 SGHNT and CDR2 YYREEE (reference sequence). The CDR3 has 14 amino acids. CDR3: CASAQGSSYNEQFF. The CDR3 coding sequence is TGTGCCAGCGCACAGGGGAGCTCCTACAATGAGCAGTTCTTC.

This clone occurred once. The chain recombines TRBV28 with TRBJ2-7; 7 nucleotides line up with TRBD2. Trimming cost V 5 bases and J 0 bases; bases outside gene matches: 10. Germline-derived CDR1 and CDR2 are MDHEN and SYDVKM. The CDR3 sequence is 16 residues long. The CDR3 DNA reads as TGTGCCAGCAGTCCGGGGGGAGCGGGACTCTCCTACGAGCAGTACTTC. This sequence encodes CASSPGGAGLSYEQYF.

V usage is TRBV25-1 and J usage is TRBJ1-4; D gene uncertain. CDR3 length: 12 amino acids. Germline V CDR1 and CDR2: MGHDK, SYGVNS. With 5 bases removed from V and 5 bases from J, the gap between germline ends came to 6 bases. The CDR3 DNA sequence: TGTGCCAGCAGTCACAAAAATGAAAAACTGTTTTTT. Translated: CASSHKNEKLFF.

This clone was observed once. The J gene is TRBJ1-3, the V gene TRBV11-2; D is unresolved. Looked up from germline, CDR1 is SGHAT and CDR2 is FQNNGV. The V end was cut by 1 base, the J end by 0 bases, with 7 bases between. This CDR3 is 15 amino acids long. CDR3 amino acids: CASSLVSRSGNTIYF. The CDR3 DNA sequence: TGTGCCAGCAGCTTAGTGTCTCGCTCTGGAAACACCATATATTTT.

This clone was picked up many times. Other DNA sequences in the sample encode the same CDR3. J is TRBJ1-4 and V is TRBV30, with D tentatively TRBD1 (6 bases). The ends were cut back, 4 bases at V and 0 bases at J, with 18 bases in the middle. The CDR3 totals 17 residues. Germline CDR1 GTSNPN, CDR2 SVGIG (reference sequence). CDR3 in DNA: TGTGCCTGGAAATACAGGGTTTCGAATCCAACTAATGAAAAACTGTTTTTT. Translated, it gives CAWKYRVSNPTNEKLFF.

The chain couples TRBV30 to TRBJ2-2; D might be TRBD1 (5 bases). The germline V gene has CDR1 GTSNPN and CDR2 SVGIG (reference sequence). The CDR3 loop spans 15 amino acids. V was shortened by 5 bases and J by 2 bases, with 15 bases between the two germline ends. CDR3 amino acids: CAWRTQGSNTGELFF. Written as DNA, the CDR3 is TGTGCCTGGCGAACTCAGGGAAGTAACACCGGGGAGCTGTTTTTT.

This chain uses TRBV11-2 with TRBJ2-1; the D is unclear. The germline CDR1 and CDR2 sequences are SGHAT and FQNNGV. The CDR3 consists of 15 residues. V lost 3 bases and J 8 bases, leaving 17 bases between the germline ends. CDR3 in amino acids: CASSLSVGLSDEQFF. The CDR3 DNA reads as TGTGCCAGCAGCTTGTCAGTAGGGCTGTCCGATGAGCAGTTCTTC.

The J gene is TRBJ1-4, the V gene TRBV30; D ambiguous. Germline V CDR1 and CDR2: GTSNPN, SVGIG (reference sequence). The CDR3 totals 13 residues. Trimming removed 0 bases at V and 10 bases at J, with 12 bases between. CDR3 in amino acids: CAWSVLARGKLFF. For the CDR3, the DNA is TGTGCCTGGAGTGTACTGGCCCGGGGAAAACTGTTTTTT.

V and J are TRBV11-1 and TRBJ1-4; D ambiguous. The CDR3 length is 10 residues. Germline V gives CDR1 SGHAT, CDR2 FQDESV (reference sequence). Trimming removed 5 bases from V and 12 bases from J, with 7 bases in between. CDR3 DNA: TGTGCCAGCAGCGGGCCCGAACTGTTTTTT. Translation gives CASSGPELFF. The whole variable domain, remainder taken from reference TRBV11-1 and TRBJ1-4, is EAEVAQSPRYKITEKSQAVAFWCDPISGHATLYWYRQILGQGPELLVQFQDESVVDDSQLPKDRFSAERLKGVDSTLKIQPAELGDSAMYLCASSGPELFFGSGTQLSVL.

The chain uses TRBV19 and TRBJ1-1; D is ambiguous. CDR1 is LNHDA, CDR2 SQIVND, per germline (reference sequence). The CDR3 extends over 13 amino acids. The V end lost 3 bases, the J end lost 4 bases, and 9 bases lay between the germline ends. The CDR3 coding sequence is TGTGCCAGTAGTATCGGCGGTACCACTGAAGCTTTCTTT. This sequence encodes CASSIGGTTEAFF.